At least ten counts were recorded for the clone carrying this TCR beta chain. As originally analysed: TCRs per sample had a median of roughly 96,000 and ranged from roughly 20,000 to 700,000. TCRdb re-derived calls from the RACE reads in MiXCR, one entry per CDR3 protein. These V and J calls are TCRdb output, not the study's own analysis. The profile shows some 98,000 distinct CDR3 sequences, less than 14% of them singletons. Sample time point: pre-sensitization, week 0. Treatment here: therapeutic diphenylcyclopropenone sensitization with weekly scalp DPC. The data are from a study of human T cells and chemical hapten exposure. Study information: The study sensitized with 2% DPC on a 2 cm by 2 cm patch of upper inner arm skin.

Germline loops: CDR1 ENHRY, CDR2 SYGVKD. CDR3 length equals 13 residues. With 4 bases clipped from V and 7 bases from J, the junction kept 6 bases outside the gene matches. The origin of this receptor is a woman aged 60 to 75 with alopecia areata. Some clones in this sample may be carry-over from other donors' samples. The V gene is TRBV10-3, the J gene TRBJ1-2; 7 bases map to TRBD1. Specimen: whole blood, collected in connection with sensitization to the hapten diphenylcyclopropenone (DPC). The CDR3, as DNA: TGTGCCATCAGTGCAACAGGGGCCAGTGGCTACACCTTC. Translation: CAISATGASGYTF.